This T cell receptor (beta chain) was observed in a study of blood T cell repertoires in COVID-19 (TCRdb year 2020). Regarding the study in general: Samples from collaborators originated in the United States, Italy and Spain and spanned both the acute and convalescent phases of COVID-19. The prospective study material was composed of cDNA or gDNA derived from T cells, B-cell-depleted T cells, or PBMCs. Subjects who had been exposed to COVID-19, were actively infected with it, or had recovered from it provided the deeply sampled blood TCRbeta repertoires that made up the dataset. The repertoires were released in a freely available public database intended as a resource for research on the immune response to SARS-CoV-2. Samples came from the ongoing ImmuneRACE study (first 160 participants) plus 1,254 subjects from 6 global collaborators. Sample metadata almost always included a de-identified subject ID, COVID-19 status, age in years and sex. Where HLA class I and class II types were available, the types were taken from metadata supplied by the sample provider, not from assay-based typing.

TCRbeta CDR3 regions were amplified from genomic DNA using the immunoSEQ Assay, a bias-controlled multiplex PCR. The authors processed their data as follows. Within the assay, amplification of reference gene primers was used to estimate how many nucleated cells each sample contained. To quantify the absolute abundance of each unique TCRbeta CDR3 rearrangement, sequence reads were collapsed and filtered. For each sample, productive Simpson clonality was calculated as the square root of Simpson's diversity index across productive rearrangements. Held by TCRdb, this immuneACCESS table contains in-frame sequences only and omits some clones. Under half of the omission traces to an unresolved V gene where checked; the cause of the rest is unknown. V and J calls and clone size come straight from that table; D and trimming were deduced from the DNA. The table for this sample lists some 18,000 clones; roughly 91% of them were counted only once. The ten largest make up roughly 15% of the sample.

Broad study findings and their caveats: How much clinical and demographic metadata was included differed by source and by participant, and the metadata was provided uncurated.

Each collaborating institution followed its own protocols to collect whole blood in K2EDTA tubes. For TCRbeta analysis, collaborator samples were shipped as frozen whole blood, as isolated PBMCs, or as DNA extracted from either sample type. Worth noting for this clone: There is no known antigen for this receptor. The sample holds no much larger clone one base away, and base qualities are not on file.

V is reduced by 1 base and J by 4 bases, leaving a spacing of 11 bases between them. The CDR3 numbers 14 residues from cysteine through phenylalanine. Here the CDR3 DNA is all that survives: 42 bases in frame from base 1. CDR1 SGHDN and CDR2 FVKESK were looked up in the germline V gene. The sample was peripheral blood. This clonotype originated in a human donor in a cohort sampled during active COVID-19. The chain links TRBV14 with TRBJ2-7; the D gene cannot be resolved reliably. The DNA sequence is given as TGTGCCAGCAGCCAAGGCGCTATTTGGTACGAGCAGTACTTC. Its translation reads: CASSQGAIWYEQYF.